The source of this TCR beta chain is a study of control samples from healthy donors and cancer patients. This clone was picked up one time. CDR3 length equals 15 residues. V was shortened by 5 bases and J by 7 bases, with 17 bases between the two germline ends. In germline, CDR1 is MDHEN, CDR2 SYDVKM. The method was immunoSEQ multiplex PCR; TCRdb's version includes in-frame clones alone and lacks a portion of them. Found here are approximately 150,000 clones, 96% of them singletons; the top ten hold approximately 1%. Sequences were obtained from blood. This rearrangement joins TRBV28 to TRBJ1-4; D may be TRBD1 (5 bases). The origin of this receptor is a woman aged 25 to 39 in good health. The CDR3 nucleotides are TGTGCCAGCAGTACCCACCGTAGACAGCCTGAAAAACTGTTTTTT. Its protein product is CASSTHRRQPEKLFF.